Below are 18 T cell receptor beta chains sequenced from a single sample in a study of T cell changes during pregnancy in multiple sclerosis. Sequenced by immunoSEQ multiplex PCR; TCRdb stores in-frame clones only, minus some. Of 49,000 or so clones detected, almost 95% appear once; the ten largest clones hold roughly 2.2%. This material consisted of peripheral blood, taken in the third trimester of pregnancy. These receptors were obtained from a female donor with multiple sclerosis, enrolled in a pregnancy study.

This clone was seen just once. The chain links TRBV27 to TRBJ1-5, with 7 positions matching TRBD1. The V gene's germline CDR1 is MNHEY and CDR2 SMNVEV (reference sequence). The CDR3 runs 14 residues. V shed 5 bases and J 4 bases; nucleotides not matched to a gene: 5. The CDR3 DNA sequence: TGTGCCAGCAGTCAAGGGGGCAGTAATCAGCCCCAGCATTTT. Its translation is CASSQGGSNQPQHF.

CDR3 coding DNA: TGCGCCAGCAGCCGAGCCCCCTCCGGACTAGCGGGAGAAGAGCAGTTCTTC. It encodes CASSRAPSGLAGEEQFF. The chain carries TRBV4-3 and TRBJ2-1; TRBD2 matches 13 bases. The CDR3 has 17 residues. Germline V gene data show CDR1 as LGHNA and CDR2 as YSLEER. The J segment lost 10 bases and the V segment lost 4 bases, leaving 13 bases of the junction unmatched.

The chain carries TRBV7-2 and TRBJ2-1; the match to TRBD1 covers 7 bases. The CDR3 length is 13 residues. Germline CDR1 reads SGHTA; CDR2 reads FQGNSA. Losses at the gene ends were 5 bases for V and 4 bases for J; bases not matched to a gene: 2. DNA for the CDR3: TGTGCCAGCAGCGTGGGACAGTACAATGAGCAGTTCTTC. This encodes CASSVGQYNEQFF.

J is TRBJ2-4 and V is TRBV6-6, with D perhaps TRBD2 (6 bases). V lost 4 bases to trimming and J lost 8 bases, with 15 bases between them. Germline-derived CDR1 and CDR2 are MNHNY and SVGAGI (reference sequence). CDR3 size: 14 residues. The CDR3 DNA sequence: TGTGCCAGCAGTTTCGGGACTCTGAGGGACATTCAGTACTTC. Amino acid sequence: CASSFGTLRDIQYF.

This chain connects TRBV28 to TRBJ1-3, with D tentatively TRBD1 (6 bases). Germline V gene lookup returns CDR1 MDHEN and CDR2 SYDVKM. The CDR3 is 15 residues long. V was clipped by 5 bases and J by 4 bases, with 15 bases between them. The chain's CDR3 is CASSPPYRAGNTIYF. CDR3 DNA sequence: TGTGCCAGCAGTCCACCTTACAGGGCCGGAAACACCATATATTTT.

The chain employs TRBV15 and TRBJ2-3, with 8 bases matching TRBD2. The length of the CDR3 is 15 residues. Unmatched junction bases numbered 4, after V lost 0 bases and J lost 5 bases. Germline-derived CDR1 and CDR2 are LNHNV and YYDKDF (reference sequence). In DNA form, the CDR3 reads TGTGCCACCAGCAGAGAAGCGGGAGTTGGAGATACGCAGTATTTT. It yields the protein CATSREAGVGDTQYF.

The V and J genes are TRBV6-5 and TRBJ2-5; D is possibly TRBD1 (5 bases). With 0 bases removed from V and 6 bases from J, the gap between germline ends came to 11 bases. Looked up from germline, CDR1 is MNHEY and CDR2 is SVGAGI. The CDR3 length is 14 residues. CDR3 DNA sequence: TGTGCCAGCAGTTACTCTTCAGGGTTGAAGACCCAGTACTTC. This encodes CASSYSSGLKTQYF.

V is TRBV2 and J is TRBJ2-7; 7 bases match TRBD1. This CDR3 is 16 amino acids long. Germline V lookup: CDR1 SNHLY, CDR2 FYNNEI. V dropped 3 bases and J dropped 2; count of bases not matched to a gene: 10. CDR3 in DNA: TGTGCCAGCAGTGAGATAACACAGGGGTGGACCTACGAGCAGTACTTC. As protein: CASSEITQGWTYEQYF.

This chain connects TRBV5-6 to TRBJ2-2; TRBD2 is a possible D gene (6 bases). Germline lookup yields CDR1 SGHDT and CDR2 YYEEEE. The ends were cut back, 0 bases at V and 1 base at J, with 13 bases in the middle. This CDR3 has 17 amino acids. The CDR3 is CASSLALRRGNTGELFF. The CDR3, as DNA: TGTGCCAGCAGCTTGGCCTTACGGCGGGGGAACACCGGGGAGCTGTTTTTT.

This sequence joins TRBV9 and TRBJ2-4; D might be TRBD2 (6 bases). Per the germline V gene, CDR1 is SGDLS and CDR2 is YYNGEE. Trimming removed 0 bases from V and 1 base from J, with 8 bases in between. There are 15 residues in the CDR3. CDR3 sequence (DNA): TGTGCCAGCAGCGTAGGTGGGGGGGCCAAAAACATTCAGTACTTC. Translated: CASSVGGGAKNIQYF.

On this clone itself: The junction departs from germline at one end; a sequencing error may be responsible. V gene TRBV7-7 combines with J gene TRBJ2-1; D perhaps matches TRBD2 (5 bases). This CDR3 spans 16 amino acids. The V gene's germline CDR1 is SSHAT and CDR2 FNYEAQ (reference sequence). CDR3 sequence reads: CASSSTHLAPGDEQFF. The CDR3 nucleotides are TGTGCTAGCAGCTCAACGCATTTAGCGCCCGGGGATGAGCAGTTCTTC.

This sequence joins TRBV12-5 and TRBJ2-5; 16 bases align to TRBD2. CDR3 length: 20 amino acids. The germline V gene has CDR1 LGHNT and CDR2 FRNRAP. The V segment lost 2 bases and the J segment 5 bases; nucleotides outside the gene matches: 14. This CDR3 reads CASGLFLSGTSGRGQETQYF. The DNA of the CDR3 is TGTGCTAGTGGTTTGTTCTTATCCGGGACTAGCGGGAGGGGACAGGAGACCCAGTACTTC. Based on the CDR3 plus reference TRBV12-5 and TRBJ2-5, the full variable domain is DARVTQTPRHKVTEMGQEVTMRCQPILGHNTVFWYRQTMMQGLELLAYFRNRAPLDDSGMPKDRFSAEMPDATLATLKIQPSEPRDSAVYFCASGLFLSGTSGRGQETQYFGPGTRLLVL.

V and J are TRBV6-4 and TRBJ2-2; D gene unclear. V lost 2 bases and J lost 8, with 9 bases in between. CDR1 is MRHNA, CDR2 SNTAGT, per germline. The CDR3 is 13 residues long. The CDR3 DNA follows: TGTGCCAGCAGTGACGTGGCTAGAGGGGAGCTGTTTTTT. It specifies CASSDVARGELFF.

The genes are TRBV5-6 and TRBJ2-1; 7 positions agree with TRBD2. Germline trimming cut 2 bases from V and 10 bases from J; bases unmatched to any gene: 15. The CDR3 spans 16 residues. Germline values: CDR1 SGHDT, CDR2 YYEEEE. The CDR3 protein is CASSLFGGEGLGEQFF. CDR3 DNA sequence: TGTGCCAGCAGCTTATTCGGCGGGGAGGGGTTAGGAGAGCAGTTCTTC. The entire variable domain, with the rest obtained from reference TRBV5-6 and TRBJ2-1, is as follows: DAGVTQSPTHLIKTRGQQVTLRCSPKSGHDTVSWYQQALGQGPQFIFQYYEEEERQRGNFPDRFSGHQFPNYSSELNVNALLLGDSALYLCASSLFGGEGLGEQFFGPGTRLTVL.

The gene calls are TRBV9 and TRBJ2-3; TRBD1 agrees at 11 bases. CDR3 length: 17 residues. J was trimmed by 2 bases and V by 3 bases; bases with no gene match: 8. Per the germline V gene, CDR1 is SGDLS and CDR2 is YYNGEE. The CDR3 is CASSARGTGGNTDTQYF. The CDR3 nucleotides are TGTGCCAGCAGCGCTAGGGGGACAGGGGGGAACACAGATACGCAGTATTTT.

This clone is a singleton in its sample. The chain employs TRBV6-5 and TRBJ2-3; D is ambiguous. CDR1 MNHEY and CDR2 SVGAGI come from the germline V gene. V was trimmed by 2 bases and J by 0 bases, leaving 12 bases between them. This CDR3 is built from 16 residues. CDR3 sequence: CASSYGGTYSTDTQYF. Here the CDR3 DNA reads TGTGCCAGCAGTTACGGCGGAACCTATAGCACAGATACGCAGTATTTT.

The chain joins TRBV29-1 to TRBJ1-1; unclear D gene. V was trimmed by 4 bases and J by 2 bases, leaving 5 bases between them. Germline loops: CDR1 SQVTM, CDR2 ANQGSEA. This CDR3 comprises 11 residues. The CDR3 nucleotides are TGCAGCGTTGGCAGAAACACTGAAGCTTTCTTT. It yields the protein CSVGRNTEAFF. The full variable domain, completed using reference TRBV29-1 and TRBJ1-1, is SAVISQKPSRDICQRGTSLTIQCQVDSQVTMMFWYRQQPGQSLTLIATANQGSEATYESGFVIDKFPISRPNLTFSTLTVSNMSPEDSSIYLCSVGRNTEAFFGQGTRLTVV.

The V gene is TRBV5-1, the J gene TRBJ2-1; D remains ambiguous. Germline lookup yields CDR1 SGHRS and CDR2 YFSETQ. With 1 base removed from V and 2 bases from J, the gap between germline ends came to 7 bases. The CDR3 is 14 residues long. CDR3 bases: TGCGCCAGCAGCTTGTCGGTTGCCTACAATGAGCAGTTCTTC. Protein: CASSLSVAYNEQFF.